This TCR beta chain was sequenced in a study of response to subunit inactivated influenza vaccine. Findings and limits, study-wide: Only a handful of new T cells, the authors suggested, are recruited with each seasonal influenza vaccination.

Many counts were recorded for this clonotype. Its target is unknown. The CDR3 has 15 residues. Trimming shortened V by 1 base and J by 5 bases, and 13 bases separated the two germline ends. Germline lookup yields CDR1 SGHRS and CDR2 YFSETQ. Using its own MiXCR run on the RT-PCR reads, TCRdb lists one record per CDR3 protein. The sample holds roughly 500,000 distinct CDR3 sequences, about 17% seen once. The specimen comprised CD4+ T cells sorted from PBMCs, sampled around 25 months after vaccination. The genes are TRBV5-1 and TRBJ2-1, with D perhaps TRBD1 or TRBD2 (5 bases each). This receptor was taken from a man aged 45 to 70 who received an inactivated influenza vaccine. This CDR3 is CASSLWGIKDNEQFF. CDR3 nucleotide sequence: TGCGCCAGCAGCTTGTGGGGGATAAAAGACAATGAGCAGTTCTTC.